Listed here are 5 T cell receptor beta chains from one sample, sequenced in a study of CD4 T cells in relation to SARS-CoV-2 and coronaviruses. Profiling relied on immunoSEQ multiplex PCR, and the TCRdb table lists in-frame clones only, not all of them. The sample records 35,000 to 45,000 clones, about 80% being singletons. Their antigen targets remain unknown. Sequencing input: naive CD4+ T cells from PBMCs, cultured in vitro. Sample subset: naive CD4+ T cells isolated by negative enrichment. The source of these receptors is an adult with COVID-19.

The rearrangement joins TRBV28 to TRBJ1-2, with 12 positions matching TRBD1. V trimming: 5 bases; J trimming: 1 base; junction bases outside the gene matches: 8. Germline V lookup: CDR1 MDHEN, CDR2 SYDVKM. This CDR3 has 17 residues. Here the CDR3 DNA reads TGTGCCAGCAGTCCTTGGGGACAGGGGGCTGGTAACTATGGCTACACCTTC. It encodes CASSPWGQGAGNYGYTF.

The rearrangement joins TRBV28 to TRBJ2-1; D is ambiguous. Germline V gives CDR1 MDHEN, CDR2 SYDVKM. The CDR3 is 11 amino acids. V lost 3 bases and J lost 5, with 2 bases in between. As DNA, the CDR3 is TGTGCCAGCAGTTTCGACAATGAGCAGTTCTTC. Translation: CASSFDNEQFF.

The chain links TRBV19 to TRBJ2-5, with a tentative D call TRBD1 (6 bases). Germline V gene sequence: CDR1 LNHDA, CDR2 SQIVND (reference sequence). Deletions cut 4 bases from V and 1 base from J, with 10 bases between. This CDR3 spans 14 amino acids. The CDR3 DNA is TGTGCCAGTAGTACCCGACAGGTCCAAGAGACCCAGTACTTC. As protein: CASSTRQVQETQYF.

The chain employs TRBV15 and TRBJ2-5; 10 nucleotides align to TRBD1. The germline CDR1 and CDR2 sequences are LNHNV and YYDKDF (reference sequence). The CDR3 contains 15 residues. V lost 1 base to trimming and J lost 2 bases; unmatched junction nucleotides: 1. CDR3 in amino acids: CATSRVDRGQETQYF. Here the CDR3 DNA reads TGTGCCACCAGCAGAGTGGACAGGGGGCAAGAGACCCAGTACTTC.

This clone was seen once. V and J are TRBV5-6 and TRBJ2-7; D is uncertain. Germline V gives CDR1 SGHDT, CDR2 YYEEEE. The V end lost 0 bases, the J end lost 3 bases, and 10 bases lay between the germline ends. The CDR3 has 14 amino acids. The CDR3 nucleotides read TGTGCCAGCAGCTTGGGTAGTCGCAACTACGAGCAGTACTTC. Its protein product is CASSLGSRNYEQYF.